Presented here are 4 T cell receptor beta chains from one specimen sequenced in a study of response to subunit inactivated influenza vaccine (dated by TCRdb to between 2018 and 2020). Receptor libraries were prepared by RT-PCR. The sample was run on an Illumina HiSeq 2500. TCRdb trimmed the raw reads at Q25, called clones with MiXCR and kept productive beta chains. Rows with a matching CDR3 protein are joined into one entry that keeps the most common DNA and genes. A total of some 520,000 distinct CDR3 sequences appear in this sample, 16% of them only once. The top ten clones comprise 2.5% to 3.5% of the sample. The sample in question was CD4+ T cells sorted from PBMCs, obtained roughly 24 months after vaccination. The receptor source for this set is a man aged 45 to 70 who received an inactivated influenza vaccine. Donor details come from another sample of the same person, matched by shared clones.

Many counts were recorded for this clonotype. This chain uses TRBV4-2 with TRBJ1-2; no clear D. Germline V gene lookup returns CDR1 LGHNA and CDR2 YNFKEQ. The CDR3 length is 13 residues. V lost 0 bases and J 4 bases, leaving 6 bases between the germline ends. The chain's CDR3 is CASSQESGYGYTF. CDR3 sequence (DNA): TGTGCCAGCAGCCAAGAGAGCGGCTATGGCTACACCTTC.

The rearrangement joins TRBV20-1 to TRBJ2-7; TRBD1 matches 7 bases. V lost 0 bases, J lost 2 bases, and 7 bases stayed unmatched. Per the germline V gene, CDR1 is DFQATT and CDR2 is SNEGSKA (reference sequence). This CDR3 spans 15 amino acids. This chain's CDR3 is CSARDYTGATYEQYF. The CDR3 nucleotides read TGCAGTGCTAGAGATTACACAGGGGCTACCTACGAGCAGTACTTC.

This clonotype was detected many times. The chain uses TRBV20-1 and TRBJ2-7; no definite D call. The CDR3 sequence is 15 residues long. Germline CDR1 DFQATT, CDR2 SNEGSKA (reference sequence). V shed 0 bases and J shed 1 base, with 13 bases lying between them. This CDR3 is CSARDFRLGSYEQYF. CDR3 coding DNA: TGCAGTGCTAGAGATTTTCGGCTCGGGTCCTACGAGCAGTACTTC.

This clonotype was counted a few times. This chain joins TRBV10-3 and TRBJ2-1; 13 nucleotides match TRBD2. Germline CDR1 ENHRY, CDR2 SYGVKD. CDR3 size: 20 residues. V shed 6 bases, J shed 2 bases, and the junction held 16 bases outside the gene matches. The CDR3 DNA follows: TGTGCCATCAGGAAAACCAGGGTACCGGGACTAGCGGGACCCTACAATGAGCAGTTCTTC. It codes for CAIRKTRVPGLAGPYNEQFF.